This is a list of T cell receptor beta chains from one sample in a study of T-cell reconstitution after alpha-beta-depleted transplantation in children. TCRdb reanalysed the PCR reads using MiXCR and keeps one entry per CDR3 protein. This table has around 370,000 distinct CDR3 sequences, about a tenth appearing once. The source material was PBMCs from the stem cell graft donor, sampled from the stem cell graft. The source is a human donor who donated a stem cell graft to a child with acute lymphoblastic leukemia. CDR3s include the opening cysteine and the closing phenylalanine or tryptophan. Fields, in order: CDR3 DNA, CDR3 protein, clone size, D gene, J gene, V gene. D genes are given only for firm matches. The listing skips clone size in some rows; elsewhere it reads once, few, many or a size class.

DNA: TGTGCCAGCACCAGAGACGGGGGGACTGAAGCTTTCTTT
CDR3: CASTRDGGTEAFF
size: many
D: NA
J: TRBJ1-1
V: TRBV5-5

DNA: TGTGCCAGCAGTCCCCATTCGGGGGTCGGCGGGAACGAGCAGTACTTC
CDR3: CASSPHSGVGGNEQYF
size: few
D: NA
J: TRBJ2-7
V: TRBV6-2/TRBV6-3

DNA: TGTGCCTGGAGTGTGAACCCGAACACTGAAGCTTTCTTT
CDR3: CAWSVNPNTEAFF
size: few
D: NA
J: TRBJ1-1
V: TRBV30

DNA: TGTGCCATTTACCCGGGGCCTCTAAGCACCGAGCAGTTCTTC
CDR3: CAIYPGPLSTEQFF
size: few
D: NA
J: TRBJ2-1
V: TRBV24-1

DNA: TGCAGCGTTGAAGATGAGACAGGGTCGCCTTACGAGCAGTACTTC
CDR3: CSVEDETGSPYEQYF
size: few
D: TRBD1
J: TRBJ2-7
V: TRBV29-1

DNA: TGTGCCAGCAGCCAAGTTGGAGAGTCGGCAGATACGCAGTATTTT
CDR3: CASSQVGESADTQYF
size: many
D: NA
J: TRBJ2-3
V: TRBV4-2

DNA: TGTGCCAGCAGCTTAAAACAGGGCGCAATCCAAGAGACCCAGTACTTC
CDR3: CASSLKQGAIQETQYF
size: few
D: NA
J: TRBJ2-5
V: TRBV7-9

DNA: TGTGCTAGCAGCTCAGCGGGAGGGCCTTGGGATGAGCAGTTCTTC
CDR3: CASSSAGGPWDEQFF
size: NA
D: TRBD2
J: TRBJ2-1
V: TRBV7-7

DNA: TGTGCCAGCAGTCGGTCGCCCTACGAGCAGTACTTC
CDR3: CASSRSPYEQYF
size: many
D: NA
J: TRBJ2-7
V: TRBV12-3/TRBV12-4

DNA: TGCAGCGTTGAGTCGGGTCGGTCGGACGAGCAGTACTTC
CDR3: CSVESGRSDEQYF
size: NA
D: NA
J: TRBJ2-7
V: TRBV29-1

DNA: TGTGCCAGCAGTTACTCATATAGCAATCAGCCCCAGCATTTT
CDR3: CASSYSYSNQPQHF
size: few
D: NA
J: TRBJ1-5
V: TRBV6-5

DNA: TGCGCCAGCAATCGGGGGGAAAGGGAGACCCAGTACTTC
CDR3: CASNRGERETQYF
size: few
D: TRBD2
J: TRBJ2-5
V: TRBV5-1

DNA: TGCAGTGCAATGACCGGGACTAGCGGCCAAGAGACCCAGTACTTC
CDR3: CSAMTGTSGQETQYF
size: many
D: TRBD2
J: TRBJ2-5
V: TRBV20-1

DNA: TGTGCCAGCAGCTTGGAGGCTCAAGAGACCCAGTACTTC
CDR3: CASSLEAQETQYF
size: few
D: NA
J: TRBJ2-5
V: TRBV5-4

DNA: TGTGCCAGCACCGGAGGGAGGACTAGCGGGAGTCGCACCGGGGAGCTGTTTTTT
CDR3: CASTGGRTSGSRTGELFF
size: few
D: TRBD2
J: TRBJ2-2
V: TRBV27

DNA: TGTGCCAGCAGAGCCCCAGGTAGCGGGAGTTGGGAAGAGACCCAGTACTTC
CDR3: CASRAPGSGSWEETQYF
size: few
D: TRBD2
J: TRBJ2-5
V: TRBV28

DNA: TGTGCCAGTAATGGGCTGGGAAGTACTGAAGCTTTCTTT
CDR3: CASNGLGSTEAFF
size: few
D: NA
J: TRBJ1-1
V: TRBV12-3/TRBV12-4

DNA: TGTGCCAGCAGTTTCGGACAGGGGACAAATGAGCAGTTCTTC
CDR3: CASSFGQGTNEQFF
size: NA
D: TRBD1
J: TRBJ2-1
V: TRBV12-3/TRBV12-4

DNA: TGTGCCAGCAGTTTCCCGGGGGCGGACTATGGCTACACCTTC
CDR3: CASSFPGADYGYTF
size: many
D: NA
J: TRBJ1-2
V: TRBV12-3/TRBV12-4

DNA: TGCGCCAGCAGCACACTAGCCAACAATGAGCAGTTCTTC
CDR3: CASSTLANNEQFF
size: few
D: NA
J: TRBJ2-1
V: TRBV5-1

DNA: TGTGCCAGCCTTTGGAGCGTTGATACAGATACGCAGTATTTT
CDR3: CASLWSVDTDTQYF
size: many
D: NA
J: TRBJ2-3
V: TRBV7-9

DNA: TGCGCCAGCAGCTTGGCAGACTCTGGAAACACCATATATTTT
CDR3: CASSLADSGNTIYF
size: NA
D: NA
J: TRBJ1-3
V: TRBV5-1

DNA: TGCAGCGTTGAACAGGGTGAATATGTCCACGAGCAGTACTTC
CDR3: CSVEQGEYVHEQYF
size: many
D: NA
J: TRBJ2-7
V: TRBV29-1

DNA: TGCGCCAGCAGAATGACAGGGAGCAATGAGCAGTTCTTC
CDR3: CASRMTGSNEQFF
size: few
D: TRBD1
J: TRBJ2-1
V: TRBV4-1

DNA: TGTGCCAGCAGCCCCCCTATCTCTGGAAACACCATATATTTT
CDR3: CASSPPISGNTIYF
size: many
D: NA
J: TRBJ1-3
V: TRBV7-9

DNA: TGTGCCAGCGCCGCTAGCGGTAGCACAGATACGCAGTATTTT
CDR3: CASAASGSTDTQYF
size: few
D: TRBD2
J: TRBJ2-3
V: TRBV7-3

DNA: TGCAGTGCTAGACACCCAAACAGGGGTAGGGGGAATGAGCAGTTCTTC
CDR3: CSARHPNRGRGNEQFF
size: few
D: TRBD1
J: TRBJ2-1
V: TRBV20-1

DNA: TGTGCCACCACTGATTCCGGGACCCCGCAGTTCTTC
CDR3: CATTDSGTPQFF
size: NA
D: NA
J: TRBJ2-1
V: TRBV24-1

DNA: TGTGCCAGCAGCCAAGATGGTCCGGGAGGCCGCGGGGAGACCCAGTACTTC
CDR3: CASSQDGPGGRGETQYF
size: NA
D: TRBD2
J: TRBJ2-5
V: TRBV4-2

DNA: TGTGCCAGCAGCTATCGGGACACCCTAAATGAAAAACTGTTTTTT
CDR3: CASSYRDTLNEKLFF
size: many
D: NA
J: TRBJ1-4
V: TRBV7-2

DNA: TGCAGTGCTTCAAGTACTAGCGGGAGAATAGGTGAGCAGTTCTTC
CDR3: CSASSTSGRIGEQFF
size: few
D: TRBD2
J: TRBJ2-1
V: TRBV20-1

DNA: TGTGCCAGCAGCTTTGGGACTAGACTAGCCAAAAACATTCAGTACTTC
CDR3: CASSFGTRLAKNIQYF
size: few
D: TRBD2
J: TRBJ2-4
V: TRBV5-6

DNA: TGCGCCAGCGGCTTGGGGACTAGCGGGTACAATGAGCAGTTCTTC
CDR3: CASGLGTSGYNEQFF
size: NA
D: TRBD2
J: TRBJ2-1
V: TRBV5-1

DNA: TGTGCCAGCAGTTATCCCGGGACTCTCTACGAGCAGTACTTC
CDR3: CASSYPGTLYEQYF
size: few
D: NA
J: TRBJ2-7
V: TRBV6-5

DNA: TGTGCCAGCAGTCAAGGACAGGGACGGTGGCCCCAGCATTTT
CDR3: CASSQGQGRWPQHF
size: few
D: TRBD1
J: TRBJ1-5
V: TRBV27

DNA: TGTGCCAGCAGCCAGGGCCGGGCAGAGCAGTTCTTC
CDR3: CASSQGRAEQFF
size: NA
D: NA
J: TRBJ2-1
V: TRBV3-1

DNA: TGCGCCAGCAGCTTGCGACAGGGAGCGAGCACCGGGGAGCTGTTTTTT
CDR3: CASSLRQGASTGELFF
size: few
D: TRBD1
J: TRBJ2-2
V: TRBV5-1

DNA: TGTGCCAGTAGTCAACAGGGTTTTTCTGGGGCCAACGTCCTGACTTTC
CDR3: CASSQQGFSGANVLTF
size: NA
D: NA
J: TRBJ2-6
V: TRBV19

DNA: TGCAGTGCTCGCTCCCGGACAGGGGCATACGAGCAGTACTTC
CDR3: CSARSRTGAYEQYF
size: many
D: TRBD1
J: TRBJ2-7
V: TRBV20-1

DNA: TGTGCCAGCAGCTTGACAGGGCACCAAGAGACCCAGTACTTC
CDR3: CASSLTGHQETQYF
size: NA
D: NA
J: TRBJ2-5
V: TRBV5-4

DNA: TGTGCCAGCAGTTACTCCACGGGACAGGGGGCCGGCGAGACCCAGTACTTC
CDR3: CASSYSTGQGAGETQYF
size: few
D: TRBD1
J: TRBJ2-5
V: TRBV6-2/TRBV6-3

DNA: TGTGCCAGCAGTCGGACAGGGGGAGTCTCCGGGGAGCTGTTTTTT
CDR3: CASSRTGGVSGELFF
size: few
D: TRBD1
J: TRBJ2-2
V: TRBV6-1

DNA: TGTGCCAGCAGTTTTACTAGCGAGAATGAGCAGTTCTTC
CDR3: CASSFTSENEQFF
size: NA
D: TRBD2
J: TRBJ2-1
V: TRBV27

DNA: TGTGCCAGCAGCTTAGATCTCCGGAGATTTGACAATGAGCAGTTCTTC
CDR3: CASSLDLRRFDNEQFF
size: few
D: NA
J: TRBJ2-1
V: TRBV11-2

DNA: TGTGCCAGCAGCCAAGCACGGGGGCTAGGGTATGGCTACACCTTC
CDR3: CASSQARGLGYGYTF
size: few
D: NA
J: TRBJ1-2
V: TRBV3-1

DNA: TGTGCCAGCAGCTTGGGGGAGGGCGGGGAGCTGTTTTTT
CDR3: CASSLGEGGELFF
size: NA
D: TRBD2
J: TRBJ2-2
V: TRBV11-2